This T cell receptor (beta chain) derives from a study of cytomegalovirus exposure and HLA in healthy donors. The study's findings and limits: From TCR beta sequences, most subjects' HLA-A and HLA-B alleles were reportedly predicted accurately. Some segments of the V type, notably TRBV6-2 and TRBV6-3, were excluded as indistinguishable. Highly shared sequence variants in one cluster were likely a sequencing artifact.

J lost 4 bases, V lost 1 base, and 10 bases had no gene match. This CDR3 region has 19 residues. CDR1 is SGHNT, CDR2 YYREEE, per germline (reference sequence). 13 Jbeta primers and 60 Vbeta primers were used for the PCR. Clones were read by immunoSEQ multiplex PCR, and TCRdb kept only the in-frame ones, dropping some. Here the sample spans some 110,000 clones, approximately 70% being singletons. In the case of this clone: Its antigen is currently unknown.

The sequence was collected from a man younger than 35 in good health and CMV-seronegative. This chain joins TRBV5-4 and TRBJ2-3; 15 bases are a match to TRBD2. Sequenced input: PBMCs. This chain's CDR3 is CASSLTGTSGRSRADTQYF. For the CDR3, the DNA is TGTGCCAGCAGCTTGACCGGGACTAGCGGGAGGAGTCGTGCAGATACGCAGTATTTT.